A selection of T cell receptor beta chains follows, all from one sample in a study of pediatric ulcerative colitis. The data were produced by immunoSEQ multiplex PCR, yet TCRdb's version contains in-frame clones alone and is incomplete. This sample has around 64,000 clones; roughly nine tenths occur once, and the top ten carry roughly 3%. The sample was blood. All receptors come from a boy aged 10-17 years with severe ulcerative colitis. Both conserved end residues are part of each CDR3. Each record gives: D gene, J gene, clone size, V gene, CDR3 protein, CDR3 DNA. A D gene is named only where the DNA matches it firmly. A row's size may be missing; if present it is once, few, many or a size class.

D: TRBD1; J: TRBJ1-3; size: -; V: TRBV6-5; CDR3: CASSTGGSSGNTIYF; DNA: TGTGCCAGCAGCACAGGGGGCAGCTCTGGAAACACCATATATTTT
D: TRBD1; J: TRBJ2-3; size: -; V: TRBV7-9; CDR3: CASSLYRTGEDTQYF; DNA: TGTGCCAGCAGCTTATATCGGACAGGGGAAGATACGCAGTATTTT
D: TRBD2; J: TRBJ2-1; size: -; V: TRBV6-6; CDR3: CAYATSGGNEQFF; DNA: TGTGCCTACGCGACTAGCGGGGGGAATGAGCAGTTCTTC
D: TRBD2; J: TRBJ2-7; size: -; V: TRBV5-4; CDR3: CASSPGLAGFEQYF; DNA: TGTGCCAGCAGCCCCGGCCTAGCGGGATTCGAGCAGTACTTC
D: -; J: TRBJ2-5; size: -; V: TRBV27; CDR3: CASSLYGAAQGTQYF; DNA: TGTGCCAGCAGTTTATACGGGGCAGCCCAAGGGACCCAGTACTTC
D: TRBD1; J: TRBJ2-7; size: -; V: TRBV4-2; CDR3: CASSQAHGQGAYEQYF; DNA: TGTGCCAGCAGCCAAGCCCATGGACAGGGGGCCTACGAGCAGTACTTC
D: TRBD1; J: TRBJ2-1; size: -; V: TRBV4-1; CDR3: CASSQVVGTVSYNEQFF; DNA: TGCGCCAGCAGCCAAGTCGTTGGGACAGTCTCCTACAATGAGCAGTTCTTC
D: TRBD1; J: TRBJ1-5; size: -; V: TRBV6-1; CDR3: CASSEAPGQGNQPQHF; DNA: TGTGCCAGCAGTGAAGCTCCGGGACAGGGCAATCAGCCCCAGCATTTT
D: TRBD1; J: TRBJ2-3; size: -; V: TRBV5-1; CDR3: CASSYGQGTDTQYF; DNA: TGCGCCAGCAGCTACGGACAGGGGACAGATACGCAGTATTTT
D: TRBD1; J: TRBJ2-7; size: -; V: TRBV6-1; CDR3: CATGRTGDYEQYF; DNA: TGTGCCACCGGCCGGACAGGGGATTACGAGCAGTACTTC
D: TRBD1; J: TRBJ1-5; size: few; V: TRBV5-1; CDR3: CASSLEGASNQPQHF; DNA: TGCGCCAGCAGCTTGGAGGGGGCAAGCAATCAGCCCCAGCATTTT
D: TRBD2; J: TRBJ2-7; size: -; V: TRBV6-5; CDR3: CASKLGREATYEQYF; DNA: TGTGCCAGCAAGTTGGGGCGGGAGGCTACCTACGAGCAGTACTTC
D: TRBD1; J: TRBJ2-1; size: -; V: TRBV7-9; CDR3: CASSFRDSHYNEQFF; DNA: TGTGCCAGCAGCTTCCGGGACAGCCACTACAATGAGCAGTTCTTC
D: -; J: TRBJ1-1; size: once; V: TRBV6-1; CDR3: CASSTLMNTEAFF; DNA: TGTGCCAGCAGCACTCTTATGAACACTGAAGCTTTCTTT
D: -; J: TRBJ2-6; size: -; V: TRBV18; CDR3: CASSPPFSQGPVGANVLTF; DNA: TGTGCCAGCTCACCACCCTTTTCCCAGGGTCCGGTTGGGGCCAACGTCCTGACTTTC
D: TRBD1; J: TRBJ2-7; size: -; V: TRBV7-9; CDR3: CASSWERDRFYEQYF; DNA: TGTGCCAGCAGCTGGGAACGGGACAGATTTTACGAGCAGTACTTC
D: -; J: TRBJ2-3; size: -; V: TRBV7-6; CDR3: CASSLQGYTDTQYF; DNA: TGTGCCAGCAGCCTACAGGGTTACACAGATACGCAGTATTTT
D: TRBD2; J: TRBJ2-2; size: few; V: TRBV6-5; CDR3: CASSYTGTTGTGELFF; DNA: TGTGCCAGCAGTTACACCGGGACTACTGGCACCGGGGAGCTGTTTTTT
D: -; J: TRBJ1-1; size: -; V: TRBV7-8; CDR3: CASSLEVRGDTEAFF; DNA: TGTGCCAGCAGCTTAGAGGTGCGGGGAGACACTGAAGCTTTCTTT
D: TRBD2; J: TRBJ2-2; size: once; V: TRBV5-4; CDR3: CASSSGLARANTGELFF; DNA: TGTGCCAGCAGCTCGGGACTAGCGCGAGCGAACACCGGGGAGCTGTTTTTT
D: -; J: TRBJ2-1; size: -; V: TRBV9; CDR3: CASSVAGYNEQFF; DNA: TGTGCCAGCAGCGTAGCTGGATACAATGAGCAGTTCTTC
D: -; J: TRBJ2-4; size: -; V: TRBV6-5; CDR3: CASRPESIAKNIQYF; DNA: TGTGCCAGCAGACCGGAATCAATAGCCAAAAACATTCAGTACTTC
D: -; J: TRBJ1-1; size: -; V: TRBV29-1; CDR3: CSVEEEGRANTEAFF; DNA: TGCAGCGTTGAAGAGGAAGGCAGGGCTAACACTGAAGCTTTCTTT
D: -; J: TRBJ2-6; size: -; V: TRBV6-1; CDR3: CASSEGSGANVLTF; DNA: TGTGCCAGCAGTGAAGGGTCCGGGGCCAACGTCCTGACTTTC
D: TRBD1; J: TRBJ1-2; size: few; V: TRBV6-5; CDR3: CASSPGGGFTGGYTF; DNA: TGTGCCAGCAGCCCCGGAGGGGGCTTCACAGGAGGCTACACCTTC
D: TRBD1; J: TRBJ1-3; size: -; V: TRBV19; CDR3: CASSISQGAGNTIYF; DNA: TGTGCCAGTAGTATTTCACAGGGGGCTGGAAACACCATATATTTT
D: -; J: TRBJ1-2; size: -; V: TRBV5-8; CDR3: CASTRLKGYTF; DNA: TGTGCCAGCACTAGACTGAAGGGCTACACCTTC
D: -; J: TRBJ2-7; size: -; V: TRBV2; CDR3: CASSSELAYEQYF; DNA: TGTGCCAGCAGTAGCGAATTAGCGTACGAGCAGTACTTC
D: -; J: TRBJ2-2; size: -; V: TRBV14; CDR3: CASSQERWGPGELFF; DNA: TGTGCCAGCAGCCAAGAGCGGTGGGGCCCCGGGGAGCTGTTTTTT
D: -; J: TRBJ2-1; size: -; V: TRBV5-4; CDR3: CASSLRDGIHNEQFF; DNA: TGTGCCAGCAGCTTGCGGGACGGTATTCACAATGAGCAGTTCTTC
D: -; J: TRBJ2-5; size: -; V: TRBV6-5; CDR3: CASSLRTVPQETQYF; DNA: TGTGCCAGCAGTCTTAGGACTGTCCCCCAAGAGACCCAGTACTTC
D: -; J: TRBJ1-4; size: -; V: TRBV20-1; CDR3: CSAKNEKLFF; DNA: TGCAGTGCTAAAAATGAAAAACTGTTTTTT
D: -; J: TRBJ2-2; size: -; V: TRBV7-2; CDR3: CASSFDTGELFF; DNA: TGTGCCAGCAGCTTCGACACCGGGGAGCTGTTTTTT
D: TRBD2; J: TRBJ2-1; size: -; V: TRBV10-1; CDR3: CASSEEGGPINEQFF; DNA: TGCGCCAGCAGTGAGGAGGGAGGGCCAATTAATGAGCAGTTCTTC
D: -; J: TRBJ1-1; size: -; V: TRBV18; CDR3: CASSPPLVLGRMNTEAFF; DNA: TGTGCCAGCTCACCACCATTAGTCTTGGGGCGGATGAACACTGAAGCTTTCTTT
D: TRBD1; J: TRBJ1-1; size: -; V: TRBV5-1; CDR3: CASSMTGYTEAFF; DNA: TGCGCCAGCAGCATGACAGGGTACACTGAAGCTTTCTTT
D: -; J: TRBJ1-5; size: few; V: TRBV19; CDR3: CASSNSRGLPRPQHF; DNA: TGTGCCAGTAGTAATAGCAGGGGCCTTCCGAGGCCCCAGCATTTT
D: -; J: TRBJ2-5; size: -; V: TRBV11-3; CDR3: CASSYRQETQYF; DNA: TGTGCCAGCAGCTATCGGCAGGAGACCCAGTACTTC
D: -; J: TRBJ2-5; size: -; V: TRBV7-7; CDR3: CASSLATGMTQYF; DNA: TGTGCTAGCAGCTTAGCGACCGGGATGACCCAGTACTTC
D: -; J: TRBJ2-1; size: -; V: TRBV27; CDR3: CASSSDYFINEQFF; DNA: TGTGCCAGCAGTTCGGACTACTTTATCAATGAGCAGTTCTTC
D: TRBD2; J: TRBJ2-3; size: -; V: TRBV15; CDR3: CATSGGEREGTDTQYF; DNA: TGTGCCACCAGCGGCGGAGAGCGGGAGGGCACAGATACGCAGTATTTT
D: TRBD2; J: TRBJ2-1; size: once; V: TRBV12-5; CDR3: CASGLDGTNNEQFF; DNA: TGTGCTAGTGGTTTGGACGGGACTAACAATGAGCAGTTCTTC
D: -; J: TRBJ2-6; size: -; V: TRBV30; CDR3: CAWSEDNVLTF; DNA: TGTGCCTGGAGTGAAGATAACGTCCTGACTTTC
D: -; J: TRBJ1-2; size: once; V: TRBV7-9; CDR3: CASTAEDYGYTF; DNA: TGTGCCAGCACCGCAGAAGATTATGGCTACACCTTC
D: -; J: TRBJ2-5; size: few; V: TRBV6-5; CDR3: CASSLAAEETQYF; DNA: TGTGCCAGCAGCCTCGCAGCGGAAGAGACCCAGTACTTC
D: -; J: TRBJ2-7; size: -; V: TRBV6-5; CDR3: CASSYEGPQGPYEQYF; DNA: TGTGCCAGCAGTTACGAAGGGCCCCAGGGCCCCTACGAGCAGTACTTC
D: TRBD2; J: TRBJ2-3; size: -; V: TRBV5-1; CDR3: CASSPERESDTQYF; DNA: TGCGCCAGCAGCCCCGAGCGGGAATCTGATACGCAGTATTTT
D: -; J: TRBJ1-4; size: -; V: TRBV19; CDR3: CASTSPWDVRNEKLFF; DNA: TGTGCCAGTACCTCCCCCTGGGATGTGAGAAATGAAAAACTGTTTTTT